This T cell receptor (beta chain) was identified during a study of blood T cell repertoires in COVID-19. Study as a whole: The United States, Italy and Spain provided the acute and convalescent COVID-19 samples. From T cells, B-cell-depleted T cells, or PBMCs came the material, which was cDNA or gDNA.

Trimming left V 7 bases short and J 8 bases short, with 3 bases between. CDR1 and CDR2 (germline): LNHNV, YYDKDF (reference sequence). The CDR3 length is 9 residues. TCRdb's table, derived via immunoSEQ multiplex PCR, lists solely in-frame clones and lacks some. Altogether around 40,000 clones are present, around nine tenths being singletons, with the ten largest covering roughly 21%. The specimen was peripheral blood. The chain recombines TRBV15 with TRBJ2-4; D unresolved. The TCR originated in a man aged 45-60 years with active COVID-19. CDR3 residues: CATTDIQYF. In DNA form, the CDR3 reads TGTGCCACCACGGACATTCAGTACTTC.